A single sample gave rise to the 3 T cell receptor beta chains below, sequenced in a study of blood T cell repertoires in COVID-19. Libraries were prepared by immunoSEQ multiplex PCR; TCRdb keeps only in-frame clonotypes and omits some of them. The table includes about 200,000 clones, 80% to 90% detected once. Source material: peripheral blood. These receptor sequences come from a human donor with active or convalescent COVID-19. The donor label of this sample is uncertain.

The chain has TRBV11-3 and TRBJ2-1, with a weak D call TRBD2 (6 bases). Per the germline V gene, CDR1 is SGHNT and CDR2 is YENEEA. This CDR3 contains 17 residues. Trimming shortened V by 3 bases and J by 3 bases, and 18 bases separated the two germline ends. CDR3 sequence: CASSFGLWGDLYNEQFF. The DNA for the CDR3 is TGTGCCAGCAGCTTCGGCCTCTGGGGGGACCTCTACAATGAGCAGTTCTTC.

About this clone itself: A junction end diverges from the germline sequence, so it may reflect a read error. This chain joins TRBV6-5 and TRBJ2-7, with 11 bases that match TRBD2. The germline gives CDR1 MNHEY, CDR2 SVGAGI. The CDR3 runs to 14 residues. The CDR3 spells CASGYPSGRYEQYF. The CDR3 DNA reads TGTGCCAGCGGTTATCCTAGCGGGAGGTACGAGCAGTACTTC.

The gene calls are TRBV5-1 and TRBJ1-1; D not resolved. Trimming removed 4 bases from V and 0 bases from J, with 10 bases in between. The CDR3 runs 14 residues. CDR1 and CDR2 (germline): SGHRS, YFSETQ. The CDR3 spells CASSVDSLNTEAFF. For the CDR3, the DNA is TGCGCCAGCAGCGTGGACTCCCTGAACACTGAAGCTTTCTTT.